What follows is one T cell receptor beta chain and its context. The data derive from a study of blood T cell repertoires in COVID-19. As for the study in general: COVID-19 samples from acute and convalescent phases originated in the United States, Italy and Spain. In each case, the material was cDNA or gDNA derived from T cells, B-cell-depleted T cells, or PBMCs.

The germline V gene encodes CDR1 PRHDT and CDR2 FYEKMQ (reference sequence). There are 17 residues in the CDR3. The ends lost 0 bases at V and 0 bases at J; junction bases unmatched: 0. Assay: immunoSEQ multiplex PCR; the TCRdb copy retains only in-frame clones and omits some. The sample shows tens of thousands of clones, 65% to 80% of them seen only once. The chain is built from TRBV13 and TRBJ2-3, with 13 positions matching TRBD2. Sequenced: peripheral blood. The receptor's source is a human donor in a cohort sampled during active COVID-19. The CDR3 sequence is CASSLGGLAGSTDTQYF. Here the CDR3 DNA reads TGTGCCAGCAGCTTAGGGGGACTAGCGGGGAGCACAGATACGCAGTATTTT.